The present T cell receptor beta chain was sequenced within a study of CD8+ T cells in alopecia areata. Study conclusions and caveats: Scalp sample data also include resident alphabeta T cells from normal skin. Sharing of TCRs across patients appeared less clear than in mice, possibly for HLA-related reasons.

Once RNA had been extracted, it was reverse transcribed into cDNA to act as the sequencing template. TCRdb's table, derived via immunoSEQ multiplex PCR, lists solely in-frame clones and lacks some. This record lists about 300,000 clones, none seen once only, and the top ten clones contain more than 1%. The authors sorted pooled cutaneous lymph node cells using CD4, CD8alpha, NKG2D, NKG2ACE and other markers. The V gene's germline CDR1 is NSQYPW and CDR2 LRSPGD (reference sequence). Unmatched junction bases numbered 0, after V lost 2 bases and J lost 1 base. The CDR3 contains 15 residues. This clone was counted at least ten times. Its matching antigen is unknown. Mouse germline and gene names are used. The read finishes 4 residues shy of the CDR3 end, and the germline J gene is used to complete it. Other DNA sequences in this sample translate to the same CDR3.

The TCR sequence derives from a C3H/HeJ mouse with alopecia areata. Strain haplotype at MHC: H2-k. The gene calls are TRBV1 and TRBJ2-2; 8 bases fit TRBD2. Input material: CD4+ T cells sorted from a lymph node. The covered CDR3 bases are TGCACCTGCAGTGCACTGGGGGGAAACACCGGG. The encoded protein is CTCSALGGNTG. The whole CDR3 protein reads CTCSALGGNTGQLYF.